This T cell receptor (beta chain) stems from a study of post-analysis software for immune sequencing data. Study-wide background: Relapsing-remitting, secondary progressive and progressive-relapsing forms of multiple sclerosis all featured among disease courses.

Germline V gene data show CDR1 as MNHEY and CDR2 as SMNVEV (reference sequence). This CDR3 has 16 amino acids. V gave up 5 bases and J gave up 5 bases; unmatched junction bases: 9. Every TCR beta cDNA library bore unique molecular identifiers. cDNA molecules numbering 400,000 to 550,000 came from roughly 1 to 10 million T cells. TCRdb reanalysed the PCR reads using MiXCR and keeps one entry per CDR3 protein. The repertoire holds about 680,000 distinct CDR3 sequences, with roughly three fifths as singletons. This clonotype was detected once. Its antigen is unknown. Study-level points and caveats: In multiple sclerosis, normalized Chao1 diversity was significantly below that of controls. Strong co-clustering by F measure was seen for same-batch samples. Patients showed TRBV5-6, TRBV5-1 and TRBV20-1 among a few TRBV segments more frequent than in controls.

The sequenced sample consisted of blood. The TCR was taken from a girl aged 2-10 years with multiple sclerosis. The chain combines TRBV27 with TRBJ1-2, with 12 bases that match TRBD1. CDR3 amino acids: CASSIGGQGASYGYTF. CDR3 sequence (DNA): TGTGCCAGCAGTATAGGGGGACAGGGGGCTTCGTATGGCTACACCTTC.